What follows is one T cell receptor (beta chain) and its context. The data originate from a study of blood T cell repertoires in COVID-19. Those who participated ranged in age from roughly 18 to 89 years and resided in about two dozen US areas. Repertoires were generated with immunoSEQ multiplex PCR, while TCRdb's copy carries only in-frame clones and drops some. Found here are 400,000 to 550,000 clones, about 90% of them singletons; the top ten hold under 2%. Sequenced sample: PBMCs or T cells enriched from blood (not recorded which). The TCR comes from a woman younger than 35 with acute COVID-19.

The CDR3 bases are TGTGCCAGCAGCTTGGCACCACAAGAGACCCAGTACTTC. Amino acids: CASSLAPQETQYF. V usage is TRBV7-3 and J usage is TRBJ2-5; unclear D gene. The CDR3 loop spans 13 amino acids. V was clipped by 3 bases and J by 2 bases, with 7 bases between them. Germline CDR1 SGHTA, CDR2 FQGTGA.